The following is a TCR beta chain sequence with its context. The antigen is unknown. This CDR3 is built from 15 residues. Looked up from germline, CDR1 is MGHRA and CDR2 is YSYEKL. Unmatched junction bases numbered 1, after V lost 4 bases and J lost 0 bases. This record belongs to a study of T cell clonotyping in hematopoietic cell transplantation. Study conclusions and caveats: CD4 and CD8 repertoire contributions could not be separated without sorting. Pathologically expanded recipient clonotypes increased progressively from day 30 to day 180 as diversity fell. Few recipient clonotypes overlapped donors; over 95% were de novo at given depth. Graft donor and pretransplant recipient Inverse Simpson Index values predicted broader posttransplant TCR diversity.

TCRdb's copy holds only in-frame clones and misses some; the assay was immunoSEQ multiplex PCR. Of roughly 17,000 clones listed, 85% to 95% are singletons. The sample was peripheral blood mononuclear cells. This TCR was recovered from a man aged 35 to 55 in good health. Some clones in this sample may be carry-over from other donors' samples. The genes are TRBV4-1 and TRBJ2-1, with TRBD2 matching over 9 bases. CDR3 loop: CASSPTSGSYNEQFF. The CDR3 DNA follows: TGCGCCAGCAGCCCGACTAGCGGCTCCTACAATGAGCAGTTCTTC.